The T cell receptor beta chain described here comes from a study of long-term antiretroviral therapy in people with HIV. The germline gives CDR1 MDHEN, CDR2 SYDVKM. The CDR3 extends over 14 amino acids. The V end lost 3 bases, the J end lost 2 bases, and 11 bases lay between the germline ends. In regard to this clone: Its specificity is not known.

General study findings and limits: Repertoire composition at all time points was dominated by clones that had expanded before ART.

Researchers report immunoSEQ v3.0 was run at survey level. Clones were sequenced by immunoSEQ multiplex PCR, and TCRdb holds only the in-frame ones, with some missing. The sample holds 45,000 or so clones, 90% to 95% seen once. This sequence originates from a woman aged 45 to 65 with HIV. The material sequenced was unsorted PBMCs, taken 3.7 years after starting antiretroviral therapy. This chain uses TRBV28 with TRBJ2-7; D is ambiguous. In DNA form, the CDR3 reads TGTGCCAGCAGTTTCCGTGGGCAGACCTACGAGCAGTACTTC. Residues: CASSFRGQTYEQYF.